Below, 31 T cell receptor beta chains from the same sample are listed, as sequenced in a study of T-cell reconstitution after alpha-beta-depleted transplantation in children. Unique molecular identifiers were incorporated during preparation of the TCRbeta library. Using its own MiXCR run on the PCR reads, TCRdb lists one record per CDR3 protein. The sample contains approximately 520,000 distinct CDR3 sequences, about an eighth of which appear only once. The sample in question was PBMCs, mostly from graft donor cells, obtained 180 days after TCRalphabeta/CD19-depleted stem cell transplant. These receptors all stem from a female patient aged 2-15 years who had a stem cell transplant for aplastic anemia, so the T cells may come from the graft donor.

V is TRBV7-8 and J is TRBJ2-1; D gene uncertain. Germline V gives CDR1 SGHVS, CDR2 FQNEAQ. There are 16 residues in the CDR3. Between the trimmed V and J ends, which lost 6 bases and 2 bases, there was a span of 17 bases. The CDR3 reads CASRLMASAAYNEQFF. CDR3 sequence (DNA): TGTGCCAGCAGGCTTATGGCGTCAGCAGCCTACAATGAGCAGTTCTTC. Filled out from reference TRBV7-8 and TRBJ2-1, the complete variable domain reads GAGVSQSPRYKVAKRGQDVALRCDPISGHVSLFWYQQALGQGPEFLTYFQNEAQLDKSGLPSDRFFAERPEGSVSTLKIQRTQQEDSAVYLCASRLMASAAYNEQFFGPGTRLTVL.

This clonotype occurred a few times. The genes are TRBV20-1 and TRBJ2-7; D gene uncertain. V was clipped by 2 bases and J by 3 bases, with 17 bases between them. This CDR3 region has 15 residues. Germline V gene sequence: CDR1 DFQATT, CDR2 SNEGSKA (reference sequence). The CDR3 loop is CSARTSAGWDYEQYF. CDR3 nucleotides: TGCAGTGCTAGAACGTCGGCAGGCTGGGACTACGAGCAGTACTTC.

Only a few counts were recorded for this clonotype. This chain connects TRBV29-1 to TRBJ2-2; D gene ambiguous. The germline V gene encodes CDR1 SQVTM and CDR2 ANQGSEA. The V and J ends lost 7 bases and 3 bases respectively, with 15 bases between them. This CDR3 region has 14 residues. The CDR3 DNA reads as TGCAGCGCTTCCCTCCTTCCAGACACCGGGGAGCTGTTTTTT. It translates to CSASLLPDTGELFF.

V usage is TRBV7-6 and J usage is TRBJ2-3; no clear D. Germline CDR1 is SGHVS and CDR2 is FNYEAQ. Deletions cut 4 bases from V and 3 bases from J, with 14 bases between. The CDR3 loop spans 15 amino acids. DNA for the CDR3: TGTGCCAGCAGCTACTATAAGGGAAGGACAGATACGCAGTATTTT. Translating gives CASSYYKGRTDTQYF.

This clonotype has only a few counts. The CDR3 DNA reads TGCAGTGCTACTTTTAGCCTAGCGGCCGTTGGCTGGCAAGAGACCCAGTACTTC. Translated, it gives CSATFSLAAVGWQETQYF. The chain is built from TRBV20-1 and TRBJ2-5, with TRBD2 identical over 7 bases. This CDR3 comprises 18 residues. The germline V gene has CDR1 DFQATT and CDR2 SNEGSKA (reference sequence). J was trimmed by 2 bases and V by 4 bases; bases with no gene match: 19.

This rearrangement joins TRBV6-1 to TRBJ1-2; 9 nucleotides line up with TRBD1. The germline V gene encodes CDR1 MNHNS and CDR2 SASEGT. The length of the CDR3 is 15 residues. V gave up 5 bases and J gave up 2 bases; unmatched junction bases: 6. CDR3 DNA sequence: TGTGCCAGCAGTAAACAGGGGGCGAGGAACTATGGCTACACCTTC. Its protein product is CASSKQGARNYGYTF.

This clonotype was counted between two and nine times. This chain joins TRBV25-1 and TRBJ1-2; 8 bases agree with TRBD1. This CDR3 has 15 amino acids. Per germline, CDR1 MGHDK and CDR2 SYGVNS. The J segment lost 4 bases and the V segment lost 3 bases, leaving 7 bases of the junction unmatched. This CDR3 reads CASSDDRGIIYGYTF. Here the CDR3 DNA reads TGTGCCAGCAGTGATGACAGGGGAATTATCTATGGCTACACCTTC.

This clonotype came up many times. The chain carries TRBV7-9 and TRBJ1-1; TRBD1 matches at 11 bases. The V gene's germline CDR1 is SEHNR and CDR2 FQNEAQ (reference sequence). The CDR3 covers 15 residues. Trimming at V came to 3 bases and at J to 5 bases, leaving 5 bases not matched to a gene. As DNA, the CDR3 is TGTGCCAGCAGCTTCCCCGGGACAGGGGGTACTGAAGCTTTCTTT. It yields the protein CASSFPGTGGTEAFF.

This chain uses TRBV6-2 or TRBV6-3 with TRBJ2-1; D is possibly TRBD2 (5 bases). Germline values: CDR1 MNHEY, CDR2 SVGEGT. V lost 11 bases and J lost 9, with 17 bases in between. The length of the CDR3 is 12 residues. The CDR3 bases are TGTGCCTCCCTCCGGGCCGCGGGTGAGCAGTTCTTC. Protein product: CASLRAAGEQFF.

A note on this clonotype: Relative to the germline gene, one junction end is altered; a read error may explain this. The chain carries TRBV27 and TRBJ2-7; D perhaps matches TRBD2 (6 bases). The germline gives CDR1 MNHEY, CDR2 SMNVEV (reference sequence). The CDR3 is 14 residues long. The CDR3 DNA sequence: TGTGCCAGCCATCCAGGGACTCTCTCCCACGAGCAGTACTTC. Amino acids: CASHPGTLSHEQYF.

There are many counts of this clonotype. V is TRBV29-1 and J is TRBJ2-3; 7 bases match TRBD2. This CDR3 has 16 residues. CDR1 and CDR2 from the germline V gene are SQVTM and ANQGSEA. J lost 0 bases, V lost 4 bases, and 10 bases had no gene match. DNA of the CDR3: TGCAGCGTTGGGGGTTATTGGCGGGAGAGCACAGATACGCAGTATTTT. The encoded protein is CSVGGYWRESTDTQYF.

The genes are TRBV7-9 and TRBJ1-1; possible D gene TRBD1, 5 bases. Trimming pared 4 bases from V and 0 bases from J, leaving 15 bases between. The CDR3 sequence is 16 residues long. Germline assignment: CDR1 SEHNR and CDR2 FQNEAQ (reference sequence). Written as DNA, the CDR3 is TGTGCCAGCAGCTACGGCAGGGACGAGATGAACACTGAAGCTTTCTTT. Protein product: CASSYGRDEMNTEAFF.

This clonotype was picked up a small number of times. The rearrangement links TRBV20-1 to TRBJ2-1, with 11 positions matching TRBD2. Germline loops: CDR1 DFQATT, CDR2 SNEGSKA (reference sequence). The CDR3 is 15 residues long. Trimming cost V 2 bases and J 5 bases; bases outside gene matches: 5. In nucleotides, the CDR3 is TGCAGTGCTAGAACTAGCGGGAGTCGTAACAATGAGCAGTTCTTC. Its translation is CSARTSGSRNNEQFF.

The chain joins TRBV6-1 to TRBJ2-3; possible D gene TRBD1, 5 bases. The germline V and J ends were trimmed by 8 bases and 1 base, with 16 bases remaining between them. Germline V CDR1 and CDR2: MNHNS, SASEGT. The length of the CDR3 is 15 residues. The CDR3 DNA reads as TGTGCCAGCGGGGCTTCCCAAACCCGCACAGATACGCAGTATTTT. Translated: CASGASQTRTDTQYF.

This clonotype was seen only a few times. V gene TRBV6-5 combines with J gene TRBJ1-5; tentatively, D is TRBD1 (6 bases). This CDR3 region has 15 residues. V lost 0 bases to trimming and J lost 3 bases, with 9 bases between them. Germline CDR1 reads MNHEY; CDR2 reads SVGAGI. The CDR3 nucleotides read TGTGCCAGCAGTTACTCTTACAGGGACAATCAGCCCCAGCATTTT. Its protein is CASSYSYRDNQPQHF.

This rearrangement joins TRBV29-1 to TRBJ2-6; D gene unclear. The CDR3 sequence is 16 residues long. V lost 4 bases and J lost 1, with 14 bases in between. In germline, CDR1 is SQVTM, CDR2 ANQGSEA. The CDR3 DNA follows: TGCAGCGTTGTTCCGGGCCCTAAGTCTGGGGCCAACGTCCTGACTTTC. It is translated as CSVVPGPKSGANVLTF.

This clonotype appeared a few times. The chain recombines TRBV7-6 with TRBJ2-3; TRBD2 matches 10 bases. V gave up 2 bases and J gave up 0 bases; unmatched junction bases: 8. CDR1 and CDR2 (germline): SGHVS, FNYEAQ. CDR3 length: 18 residues. CDR3 nucleotide sequence: TGTGCCAGCAGCTTATTTAGCGGGAGGCCTAGTAGCACAGATACGCAGTATTTT. It encodes CASSLFSGRPSSTDTQYF.

Many counts were recorded for this clonotype. This chain links TRBV6-5 with TRBJ1-1, with D unresolved. Germline V gives CDR1 MNHEY, CDR2 SVGAGI. Trimming cost V 4 bases and J 3 bases, with 12 bases left between them. This CDR3 region has 14 residues. CDR3 loop: CASSSPRSDTEAFF. The CDR3 nucleotides read TGTGCCAGCAGTTCCCCGCGGTCGGACACTGAAGCTTTCTTT.

The chain carries TRBV6-2 or TRBV6-3 and TRBJ2-2; no firm D call. The ends were cut back, 7 bases at V and 6 bases at J, with 21 bases in the middle. The CDR3 sequence is 16 residues long. CDR1 MNHEY and CDR2 SVGEGT come from the germline V gene. The CDR3 sequence is CASTKAFRRVSGELFF. CDR3 coding DNA: TGTGCCAGCACCAAAGCCTTTCGTCGTGTGTCCGGGGAGCTGTTTTTT.

Only a few counts were recorded for this clonotype. V usage is TRBV4-2 and J usage is TRBJ2-3; 12 positions agree with TRBD2. The CDR3 contains 18 residues. V was clipped by 3 bases and J by 2 bases; unmatched bases: 9. Germline V gives CDR1 LGHNA, CDR2 YNFKEQ. The CDR3 DNA is TGTGCCAGCAGCCAGTCGGGACTAGCGGGTTATGTCACAGATACGCAGTATTTT. Translating gives CASSQSGLAGYVTDTQYF.

This clonotype was seen only a few times. The rearrangement joins TRBV20-1 to TRBJ2-5; D possibly uses TRBD1 or TRBD2 (5 bases each). Deletions cut 1 base from V and 3 bases from J, with 15 bases between. CDR3 length equals 15 residues. Germline assignment: CDR1 DFQATT and CDR2 SNEGSKA (reference sequence). CDR3 sequence reads: CSARVGAALKETQYF. In nucleotides, the CDR3 is TGCAGTGCTAGAGTCGGGGCTGCCCTGAAAGAGACCCAGTACTTC.

The table lists this clonotype with a few counts. V and J are TRBV12-3 or TRBV12-4 and TRBJ2-1; TRBD1 agrees at 10 bases. V trimming: 6 bases; J trimming: 10 bases; junction bases outside the gene matches: 12. The CDR3 extends over 15 amino acids. This CDR3 is CASRAGTGDAREQFF. CDR3 coding DNA: TGTGCCAGCAGGGCGGGGACAGGGGACGCGAGGGAGCAGTTCTTC.

The V and J genes are TRBV5-1 and TRBJ2-7; 8 bases are a match to TRBD2. Germline-derived CDR1 and CDR2 are SGHRS and YFSETQ. The length of the CDR3 is 16 residues. Trimming at V came to 1 base and at J to 3 bases, leaving 9 bases not matched to a gene. The CDR3 DNA sequence: TGCGCCAGCAGCTTGTACCGACCGGGAGGGAACTACGAGCAGTACGTC. Protein: CASSLYRPGGNYEQYV.

This clonotype occurred many times. V gene TRBV5-1 combines with J gene TRBJ2-1; D may be TRBD1 (7 bases). The V gene's germline CDR1 is SGHRS and CDR2 YFSETQ. The V and J ends lost 4 bases and 8 bases respectively, with 16 bases between them. The CDR3 spans 14 residues. CDR3 nucleotides: TGCGCCAGCAGCGCGGGGACAGTTGGGGATGAGCAGTTCTTC. Residues: CASSAGTVGDEQFF.

The CDR3 DNA sequence: TGTGCCAGCAGCTATGACTACGGGCCTGGATACGAGCAGTACTTC. Protein: CASSYDYGPGYEQYF. The rearrangement links TRBV7-9 to TRBJ2-7; D is possibly TRBD2 (5 bases). The CDR3 totals 15 residues. V was pared by 4 bases and J by 4 bases, with 17 bases between. Germline V gene sequence: CDR1 SEHNR, CDR2 FQNEAQ (reference sequence).

Regarding this clonotype: Its ends do not fully match the called genes, so a read error is possible. Here the CDR3 DNA reads TGTGCCAGCAGTTTATACAATGACCAGTTCTTC. It codes for CASSLYNDQFF. The J gene is TRBJ2-1, the V gene TRBV6-2 or TRBV6-3; D gene uncertain. This CDR3 has 11 amino acids. Germline CDR1 reads MNHEY; CDR2 reads SVGEGT.

This clonotype was counted only a few times. The rearrangement links TRBV4-3 to TRBJ1-5; D gene ambiguous. Trimming shortened V by 0 bases and J by 5 bases, and 20 bases separated the two germline ends. CDR1 LGHNA and CDR2 YSLEER come from the germline V gene. The CDR3 is 18 amino acids. The CDR3 protein is CASSQDRDLAGRDQPQHF. CDR3 in DNA: TGCGCCAGCAGCCAAGATAGGGATCTGGCCGGCCGGGATCAGCCCCAGCATTTT.

This clonotype was seen ten or more times. CDR3 residues: CSAPNGLAIDTQYF. DNA for the CDR3: TGCAGTGCTCCCAACGGACTAGCAATAGATACGCAGTATTTT. V is TRBV20-1 and J is TRBJ2-3; TRBD2 aligns across 8 bases. V was pared by 5 bases and J by 5 bases, with 9 bases of the junction left unmatched. The germline gives CDR1 DFQATT, CDR2 SNEGSKA (reference sequence). The CDR3 totals 14 residues.

This clonotype was observed many times. V usage is TRBV25-1 and J usage is TRBJ2-1; tentative D call: TRBD1 (5 bases). Trimming removed 0 bases at V and 5 bases at J, with 8 bases between. The length of the CDR3 is 14 residues. Germline V CDR1 and CDR2: MGHDK, SYGVNS. CDR3 protein: CASSEYRADNEQFF. In nucleotides, the CDR3 is TGTGCCAGCAGTGAATACAGGGCCGACAATGAGCAGTTCTTC.

This clonotype showed up just a few times. This chain connects TRBV5-1 to TRBJ2-6; unclear D gene. CDR3 length equals 15 residues. V was trimmed by 2 bases and J by 1 base, leaving 7 bases between them. Germline V gives CDR1 SGHRS, CDR2 YFSETQ. The CDR3 coding sequence is TGCGCCAGCAGCTTCACTGATTCTGGGGCCAACGTCCTGACTTTC. This sequence encodes CASSFTDSGANVLTF.

This clonotype was picked up a small number of times. The gene calls are TRBV12-3 or TRBV12-4 and TRBJ1-1, with 7 nucleotides matching TRBD1. The CDR3 contains 14 residues. V lost 5 bases and J lost 0; bases outside the gene matches: 3. In DNA, the CDR3 is TGTGCCAGCAGTACGACAGGGCTGAACACTGAAGCTTTCTTT. Its translation is CASSTTGLNTEAFF.